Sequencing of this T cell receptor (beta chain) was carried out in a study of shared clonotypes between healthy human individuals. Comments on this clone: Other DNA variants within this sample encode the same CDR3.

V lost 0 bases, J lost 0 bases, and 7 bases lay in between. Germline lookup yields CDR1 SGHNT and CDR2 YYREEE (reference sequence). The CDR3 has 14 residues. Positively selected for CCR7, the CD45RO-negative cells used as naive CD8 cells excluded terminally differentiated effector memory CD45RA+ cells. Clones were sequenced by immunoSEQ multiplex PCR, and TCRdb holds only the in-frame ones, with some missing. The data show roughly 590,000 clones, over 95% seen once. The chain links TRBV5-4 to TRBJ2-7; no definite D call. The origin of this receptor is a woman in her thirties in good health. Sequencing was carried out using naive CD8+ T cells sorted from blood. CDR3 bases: TGTGCCAGCAGCTTGGACGGTAGCTCCTACGAGCAGTACTTC. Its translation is CASSLDGSSYEQYF.